This T cell receptor beta chain comes out of a study of T cell repertoires in urothelial bladder cancer. Findings of the study overall: One T-cell clone reached up to roughly 15% of carcinoma infiltrating lymphocytes. Infiltrating lymphocytes: median about 2.1% in carcinoma versus roughly 11% in benign specimens.

A note on this clone: What it binds is not known.

Clones were sequenced by immunoSEQ multiplex PCR, and TCRdb holds only the in-frame ones, with some missing. The data show thousands of clones, 58% seen once. The sample taken for sequencing was tumor-infiltrating cells from bladder cancer. The origin of this receptor is a human donor with urothelial carcinoma.

CDR3 DNA: TGTGCCAGAAGGGACAGGGGGCGCGAAAAACTGTTTTTT. This codes for CARRDRGREKLFF. The genes are TRBV2 and TRBJ1-4; 12 bases are a match to TRBD1. The germline gives CDR1 SNHLY, CDR2 FYNNEI. There are 13 residues in the CDR3. The V segment lost 9 bases and the J segment 8 bases; nucleotides outside the gene matches: 4. The full variable domain, completed using reference TRBV2 and TRBJ1-4, is EPEVTQTPSHQVTQMGQEVILRCVPISNHLYFYWYRQILGQKVEFLVSFYNNEISEKSEIFDDQFSVERPDGSNFTLKIRSTKLEDSAMYFCARRDRGREKLFFGSGTQLSVL.